These 9 T cell receptor beta chains came from one sample sequenced in a study of T cell repertoires in cytomegalovirus infection. Antigens of these TCRs are unknown. TCRdb reprocessed the reads with MiXCR, giving one entry per CDR3 protein. The sample carries about 480,000 distinct CDR3 sequences, 25% to 35% recorded once. This specimen was cultured PBMCs, taken from culture after CMV antigen stimulation. Receptors were obtained from a human donor in good health (CMV status not recorded). Some clones in this sample may be carry-over from other donors' samples.

The chain carries TRBV19 and TRBJ2-5, with 11 nucleotides matching TRBD2. Trimming removed 3 bases from V and 4 bases from J; junction bases left unmatched: 4. The CDR3 consists of 15 residues. Looked up from germline, CDR1 is LNHDA and CDR2 is SQIVND (reference sequence). DNA for the CDR3: TGTGCCAGTAGTATCTTCGGGACTAGCGGAGAGACCCAGTACTTC. Protein: CASSIFGTSGETQYF.

This clonotype has only a few counts. The chain uses TRBV12-3 or TRBV12-4 and TRBJ1-1; a weak D match, TRBD1 (5 bases). This CDR3 comprises 15 residues. Trimming stripped 3 bases from V and 3 bases from J, with 14 bases between. CDR3: CASSFGGTGYTEAFF. The DNA for the CDR3 is TGTGCCAGCAGTTTCGGAGGGACGGGGTACACTGAAGCTTTCTTT.

This clonotype was counted between two and nine times. V and J are TRBV7-2 and TRBJ2-3; D may be TRBD2 (6 bases). V lost 2 bases and J lost 8, with 14 bases in between. CDR1 is SGHTA, CDR2 FQGNSA, per germline. The CDR3 has 14 residues. The CDR3 DNA reads as TGTGCCAGCAGCTTAAAACGGGAGATCGGTACGCAGTATTTT. It translates to CASSLKREIGTQYF.

This clonotype has a handful of counts. This rearrangement joins TRBV6-2 or TRBV6-3 to TRBJ1-2, with D tentatively TRBD1 (6 bases). Trimming took 2 bases from V and 4 from J, leaving 14 bases between them. CDR1 is MNHEY and CDR2 is SVGEGT in the germline V gene. CDR3 length: 15 amino acids. The CDR3 spells CASSYVGGVAYGYTF. The CDR3 nucleotides are TGTGCCAGCAGTTACGTCGGGGGCGTCGCCTATGGCTACACCTTC.

This clonotype has only a few counts. The chain couples TRBV19 to TRBJ1-2; 11 nucleotides agree with TRBD1. The CDR3 has 13 amino acids. The V gene's germline CDR1 is LNHDA and CDR2 SQIVND (reference sequence). V gave up 10 bases and J gave up 5 bases; unmatched junction bases: 6. CDR3 region: CAIGQGAEYGYTF. The CDR3 nucleotides are TGTGCCATTGGACAGGGGGCTGAGTATGGCTACACCTTC.

The chain carries TRBV28 and TRBJ2-2; no reliable D call. Looked up from germline, CDR1 is MDHEN and CDR2 is SYDVKM. This CDR3 region has 13 residues. Trimming took 6 bases from V and 4 from J, leaving 9 bases between them. The CDR3 region is CASRHPGTGELFF. CDR3 nucleotides: TGTGCCAGCAGACACCCTGGCACCGGGGAGCTGTTTTTT.

This chain links TRBV20-1 with TRBJ2-3; 7 bases are shared with TRBD1. V lost 6 bases, J lost 2 bases, and 11 bases stayed unmatched. This CDR3 comprises 15 residues. Germline V gene sequence: CDR1 DFQATT, CDR2 SNEGSKA (reference sequence). The CDR3 DNA sequence: TGCAGTGCCCCGAATGACAGGGTTTTCACAGATACGCAGTATTTT. It yields the protein CSAPNDRVFTDTQYF.

Only a few counts were recorded for this clonotype. The chain joins TRBV3-1 to TRBJ1-1, with D perhaps TRBD1 (5 bases). Germline V lookup: CDR1 LGHDT, CDR2 YNNKEL (reference sequence). The CDR3 consists of 16 residues. Trimming cost V 4 bases and J 2 bases, with 17 bases left between them. The CDR3 DNA is TGTGCCAGCAGCCCGACTCTCGGGACCCCTAACACTGAAGCTTTCTTT. Residues: CASSPTLGTPNTEAFF.

V gene TRBV6-8 combines with J gene TRBJ1-1; D remains unclear. CDR1 and CDR2 (germline): MNHGY, SAAAGT. The CDR3 loop spans 14 amino acids. V lost 7 bases and J 0 bases, leaving 12 bases between the germline ends. Written as DNA, the CDR3 is TGTGCCAGCAACGACCGGAACGTGAACACTGAAGCTTTCTTT. Amino acid sequence: CASNDRNVNTEAFF.